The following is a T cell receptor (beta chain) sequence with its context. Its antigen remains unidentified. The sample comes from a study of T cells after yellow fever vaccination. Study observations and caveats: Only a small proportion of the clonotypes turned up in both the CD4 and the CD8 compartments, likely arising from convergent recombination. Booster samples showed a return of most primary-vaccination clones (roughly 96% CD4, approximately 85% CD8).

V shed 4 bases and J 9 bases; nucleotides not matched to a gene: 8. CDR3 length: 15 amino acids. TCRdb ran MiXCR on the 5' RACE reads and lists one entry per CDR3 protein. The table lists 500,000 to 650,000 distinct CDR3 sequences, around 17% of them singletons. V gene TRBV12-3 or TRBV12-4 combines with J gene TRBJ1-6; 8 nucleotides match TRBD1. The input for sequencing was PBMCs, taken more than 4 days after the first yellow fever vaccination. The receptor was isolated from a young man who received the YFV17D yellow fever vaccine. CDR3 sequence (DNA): TGTGCCAGCAGTTCCGGGACAGGCGGTTTTTCACCCCTCCACTTT. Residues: CASSSGTGGFSPLHF.